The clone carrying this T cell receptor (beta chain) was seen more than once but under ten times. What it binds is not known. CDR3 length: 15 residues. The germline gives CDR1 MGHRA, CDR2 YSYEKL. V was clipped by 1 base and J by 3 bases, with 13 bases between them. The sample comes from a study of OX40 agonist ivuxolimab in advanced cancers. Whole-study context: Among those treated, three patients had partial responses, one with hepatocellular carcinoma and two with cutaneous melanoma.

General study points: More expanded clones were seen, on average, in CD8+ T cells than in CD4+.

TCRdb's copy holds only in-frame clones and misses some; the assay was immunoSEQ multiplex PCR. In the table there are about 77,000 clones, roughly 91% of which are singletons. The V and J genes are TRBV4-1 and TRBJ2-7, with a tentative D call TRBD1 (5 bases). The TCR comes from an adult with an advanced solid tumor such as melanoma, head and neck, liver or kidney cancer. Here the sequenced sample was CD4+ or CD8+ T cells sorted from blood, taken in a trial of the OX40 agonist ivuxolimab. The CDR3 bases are TGCGCCAGCAGCCAAGTTGGGCAGGGCGGCTACGAGCAGTACTTC. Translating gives CASSQVGQGGYEQYF.